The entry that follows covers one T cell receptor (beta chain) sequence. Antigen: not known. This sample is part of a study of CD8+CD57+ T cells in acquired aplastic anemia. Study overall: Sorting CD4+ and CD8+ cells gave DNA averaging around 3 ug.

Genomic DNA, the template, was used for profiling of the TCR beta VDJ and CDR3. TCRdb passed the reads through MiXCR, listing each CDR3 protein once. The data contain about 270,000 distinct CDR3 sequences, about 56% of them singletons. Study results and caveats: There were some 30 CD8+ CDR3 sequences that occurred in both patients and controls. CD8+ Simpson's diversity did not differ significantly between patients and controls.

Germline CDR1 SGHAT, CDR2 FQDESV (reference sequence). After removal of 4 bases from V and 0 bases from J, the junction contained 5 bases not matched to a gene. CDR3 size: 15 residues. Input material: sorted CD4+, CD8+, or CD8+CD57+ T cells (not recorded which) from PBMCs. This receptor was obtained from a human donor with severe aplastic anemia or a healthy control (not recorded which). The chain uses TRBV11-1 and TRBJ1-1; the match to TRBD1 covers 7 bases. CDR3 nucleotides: TGTGCCAGCAGCTCCGTGACAGGGATGAACACTGAAGCTTTCTTT. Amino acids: CASSSVTGMNTEAFF.